These T cell receptor beta chains were read from a single sample in a study of human T cells and chemical hapten exposure. Using its own MiXCR run on the RACE reads, TCRdb lists one record per CDR3 protein. The data hold around 200,000 distinct CDR3 sequences, with around 30% observed a single time. The source material was whole blood, sampled in connection with sensitization to the hapten diphenylcyclopropenone (DPC). The receptor set was obtained from a woman under 40 with alopecia areata. Some clones in this sample may be carry-over from other donors' samples. Both conserved end residues are part of each CDR3. D genes are given only for firm matches. Some rows mark clone size as missing; the rest say once, few, many or name a class of expanded clone.

CDR3: CASSTEGWQPQHF
DNA: TGTGCCAGCAGCACCGAGGGCTGGCAGCCCCAGCATTTT
J: TRBJ1-5
V: TRBV21-1
size: .
D: .

CDR3: CSVGKGYNQPQHF
DNA: TGCAGCGTTGGCAAAGGGTATAATCAGCCCCAGCATTTT
J: TRBJ1-5
V: TRBV29-1
size: .
D: .

CDR3: CASSLAGGGANTEAFF
DNA: TGTGCCAGCAGTTTAGCGGGCGGGGGGGCGAACACTGAAGCTTTCTTT
J: TRBJ1-1
V: TRBV28
size: few
D: .

CDR3: CSARGTTNTGELFF
DNA: TGCAGTGCTAGAGGGACCACGAACACCGGGGAGCTGTTTTTT
J: TRBJ2-2
V: TRBV20-1
size: few
D: .

CDR3: CSAPRTGGFTEAFF
DNA: TGCAGTGCCCCCAGGACAGGCGGATTCACTGAAGCTTTCTTT
J: TRBJ1-1
V: TRBV20-1
size: .
D: TRBD1

CDR3: CASRPGTYGYTF
DNA: TGTGCCAGCAGACCGGGGACCTATGGCTACACCTTC
J: TRBJ1-2
V: TRBV12-3/TRBV12-4
size: once
D: .

CDR3: CASSRGLETQYF
DNA: TGTGCCAGCTCCAGGGGGTTAGAGACCCAGTACTTC
J: TRBJ2-5
V: TRBV4-2
size: .
D: TRBD1

CDR3: CASSYGTGEGTIYF
DNA: TGTGCCAGCAGTTACGGGACAGGGGAAGGCACCATATATTTT
J: TRBJ1-3
V: TRBV6-5
size: .
D: TRBD1

CDR3: CASSVEAGGSEKLFF
DNA: TGTGCCAGCAGCGTAGAGGCGGGCGGGAGTGAAAAACTGTTTTTT
J: TRBJ1-4
V: TRBV9
size: .
D: .

CDR3: CASSPERGGPYEQYF
DNA: TGTGCCAGCAGCCCCGAGCGGGGGGGCCCCTACGAGCAGTACTTC
J: TRBJ2-7
V: TRBV4-2
size: few
D: TRBD2

CDR3: CASSAPFGGTQYF
DNA: TGTGCCAGCAGCGCCCCGTTTGGAGGTACGCAGTATTTT
J: TRBJ2-3
V: TRBV9
size: .
D: .